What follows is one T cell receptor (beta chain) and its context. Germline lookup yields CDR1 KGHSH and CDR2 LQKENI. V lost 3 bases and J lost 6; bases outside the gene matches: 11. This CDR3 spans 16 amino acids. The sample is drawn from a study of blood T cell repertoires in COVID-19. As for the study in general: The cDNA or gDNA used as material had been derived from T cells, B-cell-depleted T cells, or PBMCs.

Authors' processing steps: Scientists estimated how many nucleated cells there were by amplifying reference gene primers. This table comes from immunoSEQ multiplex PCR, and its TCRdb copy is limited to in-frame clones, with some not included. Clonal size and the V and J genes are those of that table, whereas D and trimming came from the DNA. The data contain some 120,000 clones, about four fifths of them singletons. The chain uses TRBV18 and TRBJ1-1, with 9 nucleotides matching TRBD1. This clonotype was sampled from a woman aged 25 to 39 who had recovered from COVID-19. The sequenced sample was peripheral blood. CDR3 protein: CASSPVSGQGGAEAFF. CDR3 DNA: TGTGCCAGCTCACCTGTTTCGGGACAGGGTGGCGCTGAAGCTTTCTTT.